This note documents a single T cell receptor beta chain sequence. Its antigen is as yet unknown. Only CD45RO-negative cells positively selected for CCR7 counted as naive CD8 cells, so terminally differentiated effector memory CD45RA+ cells were excluded. HIV-negative, healthy adults without recent acute infections or vaccinations were the donors. The genomic DNA of each subset was split evenly across several immunoSEQ plates. This table comes from immunoSEQ multiplex PCR, and its TCRdb copy is limited to in-frame clones, with some not included. The sample yields some 2.1 million clones, around 93% seen once. Germline CDR1 MGHRA, CDR2 YSYEKL. CDR3 size: 15 residues. V was clipped by 0 bases and J by 5 bases; unmatched bases: 5. This sample is part of a study of shared clonotypes between healthy human individuals. Study observations and caveats: An expected dependence of interdonor clonotype sharing on sequencing depth was noted. In having few donors, the study represented limited genetic and exposure-history diversity.

The chain recombines TRBV4-1 with TRBJ1-2, with 8 nucleotides matching TRBD1. This clonotype was sampled from a young man in good health. Some clones in this sample may be carry-over from other donors' samples. Input material: naive CD8+ T cells from PBMCs. The chain's CDR3 is CASSQDRWTGYGYTF. CDR3 DNA: TGCGCCAGCAGCCAAGATAGATGGACAGGGTATGGCTACACCTTC.